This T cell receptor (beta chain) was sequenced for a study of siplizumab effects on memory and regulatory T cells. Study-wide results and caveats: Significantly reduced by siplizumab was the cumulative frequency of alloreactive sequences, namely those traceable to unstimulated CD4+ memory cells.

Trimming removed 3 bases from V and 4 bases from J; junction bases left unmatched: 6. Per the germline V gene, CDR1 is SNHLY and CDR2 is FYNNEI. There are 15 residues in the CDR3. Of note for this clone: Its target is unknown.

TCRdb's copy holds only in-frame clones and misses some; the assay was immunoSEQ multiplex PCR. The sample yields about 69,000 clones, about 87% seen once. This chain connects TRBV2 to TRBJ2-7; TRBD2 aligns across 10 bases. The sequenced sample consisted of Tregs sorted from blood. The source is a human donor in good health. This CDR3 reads CASSEASGRRYEQYF. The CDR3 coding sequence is TGTGCCAGCAGTGAGGCTAGCGGGAGAAGGTACGAGCAGTACTTC.